This is a list of T cell receptor beta chains from one sample in a study of CD8 T cells in ankylosing spondylitis. TCRdb reprocessed the 5' RACE reads with MiXCR, giving one entry per CDR3 protein. The profile shows more than 650,000 distinct CDR3 sequences, 12% of them singletons. Specimen: blood, either unsorted or a sorted T cell fraction (not recorded which). These TCRs come from a male donor with ankylosing spondylitis. Both conserved end residues are part of each CDR3. D genes are given only for firm matches.

j_call: TRBJ2-5; v_call: TRBV20-1; d_call: NA; cdr3_aa: CSARDLTLETQYF
j_call: TRBJ2-1; v_call: TRBV20-1; d_call: NA; cdr3_aa: CSATELRGNIAYNEQFF
j_call: TRBJ2-2; v_call: TRBV11-3; d_call: NA; cdr3_aa: CASSLPDTGELFF
j_call: TRBJ2-2; v_call: TRBV20-1; d_call: TRBD2; cdr3_aa: CSARDRLAGANTGELFF
j_call: TRBJ1-2; v_call: TRBV4-3; d_call: TRBD1; cdr3_aa: CASSQEIWGQGKDGYTF
j_call: TRBJ2-3; v_call: TRBV27; d_call: NA; cdr3_aa: CASSLFGLVTADTQYF
j_call: TRBJ1-2; v_call: TRBV29-1; d_call: NA; cdr3_aa: CSVEVRDLNYGYTF
j_call: TRBJ2-1; v_call: TRBV10-2; d_call: TRBD2; cdr3_aa: CASIETSGMSEQFF
j_call: TRBJ2-1; v_call: TRBV20-1; d_call: TRBD2; cdr3_aa: CSARNPIGLAGYNEQFF
j_call: TRBJ1-3; v_call: TRBV12-3/TRBV12-4; d_call: NA; cdr3_aa: CASSLQPNTIYF
j_call: TRBJ1-1; v_call: TRBV18; d_call: NA; cdr3_aa: CASSLDGGAEAFF
j_call: TRBJ2-3; v_call: TRBV12-3/TRBV12-4; d_call: NA; cdr3_aa: CASSYEVAQYF
j_call: TRBJ1-5; v_call: TRBV12-3/TRBV12-4; d_call: NA; cdr3_aa: CASSSRVNQPQHF
j_call: TRBJ2-1; v_call: TRBV2; d_call: NA; cdr3_aa: CASSGQGEARNEQFF
j_call: TRBJ2-5; v_call: TRBV5-1; d_call: NA; cdr3_aa: CASSLRQETQYF
j_call: TRBJ1-2; v_call: TRBV7-2; d_call: NA; cdr3_aa: CASSLSASRLSGGYTF
j_call: TRBJ2-1; v_call: TRBV20-1; d_call: TRBD2; cdr3_aa: CSAATSGRAGEQFF
j_call: TRBJ2-5; v_call: TRBV20-1; d_call: NA; cdr3_aa: CSATLTSETQYF
j_call: TRBJ1-2; v_call: TRBV20-1; d_call: NA; cdr3_aa: CSASLTLKDYGYTF
j_call: TRBJ2-5; v_call: TRBV20-1; d_call: NA; cdr3_aa: CSAPPTLALGTQYF
j_call: TRBJ2-1; v_call: TRBV5-1; d_call: NA; cdr3_aa: CASSPSAGSLDYNEQFF
j_call: TRBJ2-1; v_call: TRBV20-1; d_call: NA; cdr3_aa: CSAATGMWGEQFF
j_call: TRBJ1-2; v_call: TRBV28; d_call: NA; cdr3_aa: CASSLAGRADGYTF
j_call: TRBJ2-3; v_call: TRBV4-2; d_call: TRBD2; cdr3_aa: CASSPQAGIADTQYF
j_call: TRBJ2-1; v_call: TRBV11-3; d_call: NA; cdr3_aa: CASSLDWGNRNEQFF
j_call: TRBJ1-1; v_call: TRBV5-1; d_call: NA; cdr3_aa: CASSLDKGDTEAFF
j_call: TRBJ1-1; v_call: TRBV7-2; d_call: TRBD1; cdr3_aa: CASSFQKDRESEAFF
j_call: TRBJ1-2; v_call: TRBV5-1; d_call: NA; cdr3_aa: CASSLAAGYGYTF
j_call: TRBJ2-3; v_call: TRBV7-9; d_call: TRBD1; cdr3_aa: CASSLGQGLGTDTQYF
j_call: TRBJ2-5; v_call: TRBV23-1; d_call: NA; cdr3_aa: CASSQSTGTQETQYF
j_call: TRBJ2-7; v_call: TRBV20-1; d_call: NA; cdr3_aa: CSAKGAGNSYEQYF
j_call: TRBJ1-3; v_call: TRBV20-1; d_call: TRBD1; cdr3_aa: CSAKGGGDTIYF
j_call: TRBJ1-2; v_call: TRBV9; d_call: NA; cdr3_aa: CASSVDPGPYGYTF
j_call: TRBJ2-7; v_call: TRBV28; d_call: NA; cdr3_aa: CASTDYEQYF
j_call: TRBJ2-1; v_call: TRBV29-1; d_call: NA; cdr3_aa: CSAAQGGNEQFF
j_call: TRBJ2-7; v_call: TRBV19; d_call: TRBD1; cdr3_aa: CATTGGGYEQYF
j_call: TRBJ2-5; v_call: TRBV18; d_call: NA; cdr3_aa: CASSPLTGKETQYF
j_call: TRBJ2-4; v_call: TRBV6-5; d_call: NA; cdr3_aa: CASSSLLAKNIQYF
j_call: TRBJ2-1; v_call: TRBV6-6; d_call: NA; cdr3_aa: CASGQQFF
j_call: TRBJ2-3; v_call: TRBV7-6; d_call: NA; cdr3_aa: CASSLRSVVSTDTQYF
j_call: TRBJ2-7; v_call: TRBV7-2; d_call: NA; cdr3_aa: CASSPRPRNEQYF
j_call: TRBJ1-4; v_call: TRBV20-1; d_call: NA; cdr3_aa: CSAYLRGNEKLFF
j_call: TRBJ2-6; v_call: TRBV29-1; d_call: NA; cdr3_aa: CSVAEGSGANVLTF
j_call: TRBJ1-1; v_call: TRBV3-1; d_call: NA; cdr3_aa: CASSQTARNTEAFF
j_call: TRBJ2-5; v_call: TRBV4-2; d_call: NA; cdr3_aa: CASSQGTGSVLPRTQYF
j_call: TRBJ1-1; v_call: TRBV20-1; d_call: NA; cdr3_aa: CSAREGRMNTEAFF
j_call: TRBJ1-2; v_call: TRBV7-2; d_call: TRBD1; cdr3_aa: CASSLPRDSNYGYTF
j_call: TRBJ2-7; v_call: TRBV7-6; d_call: NA; cdr3_aa: CASSIKGLLYEQYF
j_call: TRBJ2-1; v_call: TRBV11-2; d_call: TRBD2; cdr3_aa: CASSFGSGRVGNEQFF